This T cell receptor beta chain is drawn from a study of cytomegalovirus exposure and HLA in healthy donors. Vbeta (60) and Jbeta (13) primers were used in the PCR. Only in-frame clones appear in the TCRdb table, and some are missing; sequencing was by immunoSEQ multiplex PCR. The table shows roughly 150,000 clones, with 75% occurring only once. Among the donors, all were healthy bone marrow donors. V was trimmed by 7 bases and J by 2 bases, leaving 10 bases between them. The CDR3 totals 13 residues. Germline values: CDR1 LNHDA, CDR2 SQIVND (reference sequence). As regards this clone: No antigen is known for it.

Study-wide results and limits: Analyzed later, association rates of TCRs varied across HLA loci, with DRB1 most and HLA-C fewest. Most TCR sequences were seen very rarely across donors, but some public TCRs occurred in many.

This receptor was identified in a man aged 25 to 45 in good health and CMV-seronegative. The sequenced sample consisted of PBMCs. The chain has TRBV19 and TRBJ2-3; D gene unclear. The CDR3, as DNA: TGTGCCAGTACCCCAGCGACCACAGATACGCAGTATTTT. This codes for CASTPATTDTQYF.